These 3 T cell receptor beta chains share one sample of origin, sequenced in a study of T cell responses to AZD1222 COVID-19 vaccine. This table comes from immunoSEQ multiplex PCR, and its TCRdb copy is limited to in-frame clones, with some not included. This sample has about 120,000 clones; 80% to 90% occur once, and the top ten carry roughly 1.4%. Sequencing was performed on peripheral blood, taken on day 0 of AZD1222 vaccination. The receptors here all came from an adult in good health.

This clone was recorded only once. The rearrangement links TRBV28 to TRBJ1-2, with no clear D. Germline values: CDR1 MDHEN, CDR2 SYDVKM. The CDR3 is made up of 11 amino acids. Trimming cost V 6 bases and J 6 bases, with 8 bases left between them. CDR3 residues: CASRALNGYTF. The CDR3 DNA reads TGTGCCAGCAGGGCCCTCAATGGCTACACCTTC.

In its sample, this clone was seen once. J is TRBJ2-7 and V is TRBV24-1; D might be TRBD1 (6 bases). V was cut by 6 bases and J by 5 bases, with 13 bases left in between. The CDR3 totals 13 residues. Germline V lookup: CDR1 KGHDR, CDR2 SFDVKD. In DNA, the CDR3 is TGTGCCACCAGTTCCCGAGGGGGTGACGAGCAGTACTTC. It specifies CATSSRGGDEQYF.

The V and J genes are TRBV5-4 and TRBJ2-7; TRBD2 matches 8 bases. Trimming took 4 bases from V and 1 from J; bases not matched to a gene: 7. Per germline, CDR1 SGHNT and CDR2 YYREEE (reference sequence). There are 15 residues in the CDR3. This CDR3 reads CASSRITSGSYEQYF. The CDR3 nucleotides read TGTGCCAGCAGCCGTATAACTAGCGGTTCCTACGAGCAGTACTTC.